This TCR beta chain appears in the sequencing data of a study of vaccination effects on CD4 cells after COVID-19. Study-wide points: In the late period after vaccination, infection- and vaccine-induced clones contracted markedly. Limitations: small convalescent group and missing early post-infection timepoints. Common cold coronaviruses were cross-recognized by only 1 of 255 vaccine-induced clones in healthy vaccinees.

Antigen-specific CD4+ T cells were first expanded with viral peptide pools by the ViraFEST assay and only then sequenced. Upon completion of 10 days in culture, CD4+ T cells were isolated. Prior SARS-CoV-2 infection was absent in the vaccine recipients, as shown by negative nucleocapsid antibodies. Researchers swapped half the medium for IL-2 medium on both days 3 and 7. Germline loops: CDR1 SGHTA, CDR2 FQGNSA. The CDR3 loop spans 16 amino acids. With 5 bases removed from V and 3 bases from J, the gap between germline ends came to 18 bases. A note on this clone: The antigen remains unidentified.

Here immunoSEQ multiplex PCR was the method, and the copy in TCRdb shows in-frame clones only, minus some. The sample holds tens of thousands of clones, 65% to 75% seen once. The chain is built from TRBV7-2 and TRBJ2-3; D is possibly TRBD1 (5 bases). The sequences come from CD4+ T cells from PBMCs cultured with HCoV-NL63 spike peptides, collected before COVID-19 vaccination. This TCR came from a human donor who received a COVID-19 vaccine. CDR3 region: CASSPKIAGQTDTQYF. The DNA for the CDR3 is TGTGCCAGCAGCCCGAAGATCGCAGGGCAGACAGATACGCAGTATTTT.